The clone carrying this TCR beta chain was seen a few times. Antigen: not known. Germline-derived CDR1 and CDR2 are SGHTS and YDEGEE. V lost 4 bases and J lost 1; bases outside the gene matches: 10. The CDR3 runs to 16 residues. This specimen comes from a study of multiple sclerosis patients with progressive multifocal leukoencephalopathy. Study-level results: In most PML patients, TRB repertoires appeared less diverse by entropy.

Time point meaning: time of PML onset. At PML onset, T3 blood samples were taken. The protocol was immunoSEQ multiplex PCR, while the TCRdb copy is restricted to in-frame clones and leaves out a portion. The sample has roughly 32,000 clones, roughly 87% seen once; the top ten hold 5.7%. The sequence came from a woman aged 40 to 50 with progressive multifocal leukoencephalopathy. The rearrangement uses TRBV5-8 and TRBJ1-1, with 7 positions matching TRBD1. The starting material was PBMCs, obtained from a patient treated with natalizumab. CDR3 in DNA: TGTGCCAGCAGCACGGGACAGCCAGTAAAGAACACTGAAGCTTTCTTT. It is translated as CASSTGQPVKNTEAFF.